The 24 T cell receptor beta chains in this list originate from one sample, sequenced in a study of prognosis after radiotherapy for stage I lung cancer. TCR beta CDR3 amplification from genomic DNA was performed by two-round multiplex PCR. Individual primers that were specific to each TRBV and TRBJ gene served in first-round PCR. In TCRdb, the multiplex PCR reads were re-called with MiXCR into one record per CDR3 protein. The sample includes 15,000 to 20,000 distinct CDR3 sequences, approximately 30% seen only once; the top ten take about 33%. Specimen: PBMCs, collected before or after stereotactic body radiation therapy (not recorded which). These TCRs come from a donor aged 50 or older with non-small cell lung cancer.

This clonotype was observed many times. CDR3 residues: CASSSPGQGFGYTF. The DNA for the CDR3 is TGTGCCAGCAGCTCCCCGGGACAGGGGTTTGGCTACACCTTC. This chain connects TRBV7-9 to TRBJ1-2, with 10 bases that match TRBD1. The germline V gene has CDR1 SEHNR and CDR2 FQNEAQ (reference sequence). CDR3 size: 14 residues. V was clipped by 4 bases and J by 7 bases; unmatched bases: 6.

This clonotype was picked up a small number of times. A far larger clone differs by one base, so this is likely a read error. The chain joins TRBV6-2 or TRBV6-3 to TRBJ2-7, with D possibly being TRBD1 or TRBD2 (5 bases each). Germline V gene lookup returns CDR1 MNHEY and CDR2 SVGEGT. This CDR3 is built from 13 residues. The CDR3 spells CASRPTGTYELYF. The CDR3 DNA follows: TGTGCCAGCAGACCCACGGGGACCTACGAGCTGTACTTC.

The sample holds many counts of this clonotype. The genes are TRBV2 and TRBJ2-4; 8 bases are a match to TRBD1. CDR1 SNHLY and CDR2 FYNNEI come from the germline V gene. The CDR3 runs to 15 residues. V lost 0 bases, J lost 6 bases, and 4 bases stayed unmatched. CDR3 sequence: CASSEARTGTNIQYF. DNA for the CDR3: TGTGCCAGCAGTGAAGCGCGGACAGGGACAAACATTCAGTACTTC.

The genes are TRBV12-3 or TRBV12-4 and TRBJ2-7; D is perhaps TRBD1 or TRBD2 (5 bases each). The CDR3 runs to 14 residues. Trimming took 3 bases from V and 8 from J, leaving 17 bases between them. CDR3 DNA sequence: TGTGCCAGCAGTTTTTGTGACAGTCCTAGCCAGCAGTACTTC. Protein product: CASSFCDSPSQQYF.

Turning to this clonotype: This sequence is one base from a far larger clone and is likely a read error. The chain recombines TRBV7-2 with TRBJ2-1, with TRBD1 as a possible D gene (5 bases). V shed 6 bases and J shed 10 bases, with 10 bases lying between them. This CDR3 spans 11 amino acids. Germline loops: CDR1 SGHTA, CDR2 FQGNSA. This chain's CDR3 is CASRGRYEQFF. For the CDR3, the DNA is TGTGCCAGCAGGGGGCGATACGAGCAGTTCTTC.

The J gene is TRBJ2-3, the V gene TRBV11-2; 7 nucleotides align to TRBD2. Germline CDR1 SGHAT, CDR2 FQNNGV. This CDR3 contains 12 residues. After removal of 8 bases from V and 9 bases from J, the junction contained 8 bases not matched to a gene. As DNA, the CDR3 is TGTGCCAGCCGAGAACCCGGGGGGACGCAGTATTTT. Its translation is CASREPGGTQYF.

Regarding this clonotype: A junction boundary mismatches the germline segment, possibly from a read error. V gene TRBV5-4 combines with J gene TRBJ2-5; 8 bases map to TRBD2. The CDR3 sequence is 16 residues long. The germline V gene encodes CDR1 SGHNT and CDR2 YYREEE (reference sequence). In DNA form, the CDR3 reads TGTGCCAGCAGCTTGGCCCCGGGGGGGGGTAAAGAGGCCCAGTACTTC. It specifies CASSLAPGGGKEAQYF.

With regard to this clonotype: Without the conserved terminal phenylalanine or tryptophan, this CDR3 likely stems from a read error. DNA for the CDR3: TGTGCCAGCAGCCAAGAACGGGGTAATGGGCGGGGGCCCTACAATGAGCAGTTCCTC. Amino acid sequence: CASSQERGNGRGPYNEQFL. The chain employs TRBV14 and TRBJ2-1, with a tentative D call TRBD2 (7 bases). CDR3 size: 19 residues. V lost 0 bases, J lost 2 bases, and 20 bases lay in between. CDR1 and CDR2 from the germline V gene are SGHDN and FVKESK.

The rearrangement joins TRBV28 to TRBJ2-3; perhaps TRBD2 as D (5 bases). Per germline, CDR1 MDHEN and CDR2 SYDVKM. V was pared by 6 bases and J by 1 base, with 17 bases between. The CDR3 extends over 16 amino acids. CDR3 region: CASSEHRGSGTDTQYF. In DNA, the CDR3 is TGTGCCAGCAGCGAACATAGAGGGAGTGGCACAGATACGCAGTATTTT.

Relative to its sample, this clonotype is medium-sized. The gene calls are TRBV7-2 and TRBJ2-1, with TRBD2 matching over 8 bases. Per germline, CDR1 SGHTA and CDR2 FQGNSA. This CDR3 contains 15 residues. V gave up 5 bases and J gave up 3 bases; unmatched junction bases: 6. Written as DNA, the CDR3 is TGTGCCAGCAGCCTGACCGGGACTAGCTACAATGAGCAGTTCTTC. Translation gives CASSLTGTSYNEQFF.

This clonotype was seen at least ten times. A read error may be the cause here, since a much bigger clone is one base away. The J gene is TRBJ1-1, the V gene TRBV20-1, with D perhaps TRBD1 (6 bases). There are 16 residues in the CDR3. V dropped 0 bases and J dropped 3 bases, with 17 bases sitting between them. Germline loops: CDR1 DFQATT, CDR2 SNEGSKA (reference sequence). The CDR3 loop is CSARDYLTGHDTEAFF. The DNA for the CDR3 is TGCAGTGCTAGAGATTACCTGACAGGTCATGACACTGAAGCTTTCTTT.

This clonotype was found many times. This sequence joins TRBV4-2 and TRBJ2-7, with 8 bases matching TRBD2. The CDR3 sequence is 15 residues long. Germline V gene sequence: CDR1 LGHNA, CDR2 YNFKEQ. V was pared by 1 base and J by 4 bases, with 6 bases of the junction left unmatched. CDR3 DNA sequence: TGTGCCAGCAGCCAAGTTTCCAGCGGGAGTTACGAGCAGTACTTC. Protein: CASSQVSSGSYEQYF.

There are many counts of this clonotype. The CDR3 loop is CSANLVDTQYF. Here the CDR3 DNA reads TGCAGTGCTAATCTCGTAGATACGCAGTATTTT. The V call is TRBV20-1, the J call TRBJ2-3; D gene unclear. Germline CDR1 and CDR2: DFQATT and SNEGSKA (reference sequence). The CDR3 has 11 residues. V lost 4 bases to trimming and J lost 5 bases, with 7 bases between them.

The genes are TRBV28 and TRBJ2-2, with a possible D match to TRBD2 (6 bases). The CDR3 totals 13 residues. Germline V gene sequence: CDR1 MDHEN, CDR2 SYDVKM. With 9 bases removed from V and 8 bases from J, the gap between germline ends came to 16 bases. CDR3 nucleotides: TGTGCCAGTTCCGGGAGCAGAAATGGGGAGCTGTTTTTT. Protein product: CASSGSRNGELFF.

Details on this clonotype: A much larger clonotype is one base distant, so this may be a read error. The chain links TRBV7-2 to TRBJ1-4, with a weak D call TRBD1 (6 bases). Trimming pared 5 bases from V and 7 bases from J, leaving 17 bases between. Germline CDR1 and CDR2: SGHTA and FQGNSA. The CDR3 extends over 15 amino acids. CDR3 sequence reads: CASSPRWGASEKLFF. CDR3 DNA sequence: TGTGCCAGCAGCCCCAGGTGGGGGGCGAGTGAAAAACTGTTTTTT.

This clonotype is judged medium-sized. The chain employs TRBV7-3 and TRBJ2-7; the match to TRBD2 covers 9 bases. Germline CDR1 reads SGHTA; CDR2 reads FQGTGA. Trimming at V came to 3 bases and at J to 2 bases, leaving 5 bases not matched to a gene. The CDR3 is 15 residues long. The CDR3 DNA is TGTGCCAGCAGCTTTGAAGCGGGAGGAACCTACGAGCAGTACTTC. This sequence encodes CASSFEAGGTYEQYF.

This clonotype was observed at least ten times. V gene TRBV28 combines with J gene TRBJ1-1; the D gene is possibly TRBD1 (5 bases). Germline values: CDR1 MDHEN, CDR2 SYDVKM. V dropped 6 bases and J dropped 0 bases, with 14 bases sitting between them. This CDR3 is built from 15 residues. In DNA form, the CDR3 reads TGTGCCAGCAGAACACCAGGACAACTGAACACTGAAGCTTTCTTT. Encoded protein: CASRTPGQLNTEAFF.

This clonotype was seen many times. The chain links TRBV12-3 or TRBV12-4 to TRBJ2-1, with TRBD1 as a possible D gene (5 bases). Trimming stripped 6 bases from V and 0 bases from J, with 9 bases between. There are 14 residues in the CDR3. Written as DNA, the CDR3 is TGTGCCAGCAGAACAGGTAGCTCCTACAATGAGCAGTTCTTC. Residues: CASRTGSSYNEQFF.

Notes on this clonotype: Only one base separates this from a far larger clonotype, so it likely reflects a read error. V is TRBV6-2 or TRBV6-3 and J is TRBJ1-5; D may be TRBD1 (5 bases). CDR1 and CDR2 (germline): MNHEY, SVGEGT. The CDR3 totals 16 residues. Trimming cost V 5 bases and J 0 bases, with 14 bases left between them. The CDR3 spells CASSETTAISNQPQHF. DNA of the CDR3: TGTGCCAGCAGTGAAACGACAGCGATTAGCAATCAGCCCCAGCATTTT.

Many counts were recorded for this clonotype. The V gene is TRBV28, the J gene TRBJ1-1; 7 nucleotides align to TRBD1. The CDR3 is 13 residues long. Germline-derived CDR1 and CDR2 are MDHEN and SYDVKM. Losses at the gene ends were 6 bases for V and 8 bases for J; bases not matched to a gene: 9. CDR3 in amino acids: CASSPGTDREAFF. The CDR3 DNA reads as TGTGCCAGCAGCCCAGGGACGGACAGGGAAGCTTTCTTT.

By sample fraction, this clonotype is medium-sized. The chain links TRBV5-1 to TRBJ1-6, with D unclear. CDR1 SGHRS and CDR2 YFSETQ come from the germline V gene. The V end lost 0 bases, the J end lost 7 bases, and 5 bases lay between the germline ends. This CDR3 spans 13 amino acids. DNA of the CDR3: TGCGCCAGCAGCTTGGGCGGAAATTCACCCCTCCACTTT. Protein product: CASSLGGNSPLHF.

At least ten counts were recorded for this clonotype. This chain joins TRBV7-2 and TRBJ2-7, with 7 bases fitting TRBD2. The CDR3 totals 14 residues. Per the germline V gene, CDR1 is SGHTA and CDR2 is FQGNSA. V shed 2 bases, J shed 6 bases, and the junction held 7 bases outside the gene matches. The CDR3 region has the DNA TGTGCCAGCAGCTTATGGGCGGGAGCGGCCGAGCAGTACTTC. It specifies CASSLWAGAAEQYF.

In this sample, this clonotype turned up many times. The CDR3 loop is CASSPTGVYEQYF. For the CDR3, the DNA is TGTGCCAGCTCACCAACAGGGGTGTACGAGCAGTACTTC. The chain employs TRBV18 and TRBJ2-7, with 7 nucleotides matching TRBD1. Germline V gene sequence: CDR1 KGHSH, CDR2 LQKENI. The CDR3 totals 13 residues. J was trimmed by 4 bases and V by 2 bases; bases with no gene match: 2.

This clonotype was seen many times. The chain's CDR3 is CAISEGRRGNEQYF. DNA for the CDR3: TGTGCCATCAGTGAGGGCAGAAGGGGAAACGAGCAGTACTTC. This chain connects TRBV10-3 to TRBJ2-7, with TRBD1 as a possible D gene (5 bases). There are 14 residues in the CDR3. Germline CDR1 is ENHRY and CDR2 is SYGVKD. With 2 bases removed from V and 5 bases from J, the gap between germline ends came to 13 bases.